The present T cell receptor (beta chain) was sequenced within a study of blood T cell repertoires in COVID-19. Study background: The analysed material was cDNA or gDNA that came from T cells, B-cell-depleted T cells, or PBMCs.

V shed 5 bases and J shed 1 base, with 12 bases lying between them. The CDR3 spans 15 residues. CDR1 and CDR2 from the germline V gene are MDHEN and SYDVKM. The data were produced by immunoSEQ multiplex PCR, yet TCRdb's version contains in-frame clones alone and is incomplete. The data contain 450,000 or so clones, about 89% of them singletons. The source of this sequence is a woman aged 40 to 55 with COVID-19, enrolled during active disease. Sequencing input: peripheral blood. This rearrangement joins TRBV28 to TRBJ2-1; D is uncertain. CDR3 coding DNA: TGTGCCAGCAGTCCCCCTCTAATATCCTACAATGAGCAGTTCTTC. Protein sequence: CASSPPLISYNEQFF.